Each of the 27 T cell receptor beta chains below was sequenced from the same sample in a study of cytomegalovirus exposure and HLA in healthy donors. 60 Vbeta and 13 Jbeta primers were used in PCR. TCRdb keeps only in-frame clones here, not all; method: immunoSEQ multiplex PCR. The table lists 200,000 to 250,000 clones, about 77% of them singletons. The specimen sequenced was PBMCs. The receptor set was obtained from a woman under 40 in good health and CMV-seronegative.

V usage is TRBV19 and J usage is TRBJ1-4; 7 positions agree with TRBD1. This CDR3 region has 16 residues. The germline V gene encodes CDR1 LNHDA and CDR2 SQIVND (reference sequence). Trimming cost V 6 bases and J 0 bases; bases outside gene matches: 7. CDR3 nucleotide sequence: TGTGCCAGTAGACCGAGACAGGGCGCAACTAATGAAAAACTGTTTTTT. Translated: CASRPRQGATNEKLFF.

This chain connects TRBV7-9 to TRBJ2-2; 11 bases map to TRBD2. Germline CDR1 and CDR2: SEHNR and FQNEAQ (reference sequence). The V gene end was trimmed by 3 bases and the J gene end by 6 bases; junction bases not matched to a gene: 9. The CDR3 sequence is 17 residues long. Written as DNA, the CDR3 is TGTGCCAGCAGCTTTCTTAGCGGGAGGGCTTACGCCGGGGAGCTGTTTTTT. This encodes CASSFLSGRAYAGELFF.

This clone was counted once. CDR3 nucleotides: TGTGCCAGTAGCCAGACACTGTATAGCAATCAGCCCCAGCATTTT. It codes for CASSQTLYSNQPQHF. The J gene is TRBJ1-5, the V gene TRBV19; D unclear. Trimming removed 6 bases from V and 0 bases from J, with 12 bases in between. The CDR3 has 15 amino acids. CDR1 LNHDA and CDR2 SQIVND come from the germline V gene (reference sequence).

The chain couples TRBV19 to TRBJ2-1; 9 bases match TRBD2. J gave up 7 bases and V 5 bases, and 12 bases lay outside the gene matches. Germline V gene lookup returns CDR1 LNHDA and CDR2 SQIVND (reference sequence). This CDR3 has 16 residues. DNA of the CDR3: TGTGCCAGTAGTCCTGATAGCGGGAGTTGGAGAAATGAGCAGTTCTTC. It is translated as CASSPDSGSWRNEQFF.

J is TRBJ1-2 and V is TRBV5-5; 7 nucleotides match TRBD1. Germline V lookup: CDR1 SGHKS, CDR2 YYEKEE (reference sequence). After removal of 3 bases from V and 0 bases from J, the junction contained 11 bases not matched to a gene. This CDR3 has 17 residues. Here the CDR3 DNA reads TGTGCCAGCAGCTCAAGACAGGGAAGTAATTCTAACTATGGCTACACCTTC. It is translated as CASSSRQGSNSNYGYTF.

The chain uses TRBV6-1 and TRBJ1-1, with TRBD1 matching 9 bases. The germline V gene encodes CDR1 MNHNS and CDR2 SASEGT. V trimming: 6 bases; J trimming: 10 bases; junction bases outside the gene matches: 6. The CDR3 spans 12 residues. The CDR3 coding sequence is TGTGCCAGCAGCTGGGACAGGGAAACAGCTTTCTTT. It yields the protein CASSWDRETAFF.

The CDR3 region is CASSSLVDRTNYGYTF. CDR3 in DNA: TGTGCCAGCAGCAGTTTGGTGGACAGAACTAACTATGGCTACACCTTC. This chain connects TRBV7-9 to TRBJ1-2; D possibly corresponds to TRBD1 (6 bases). CDR1 and CDR2 (germline): SEHNR, FQNEAQ (reference sequence). The V end lost 5 bases, the J end lost 0 bases, and 16 bases lay between the germline ends. The CDR3 loop spans 16 amino acids.

This chain uses TRBV5-1 with TRBJ1-2; D is ambiguous. CDR1 and CDR2 (germline): SGHRS, YFSETQ. Trimming took 0 bases from V and 7 from J, leaving 25 bases between them. CDR3 length equals 18 residues. Here the CDR3 reads CASSLGYEAPESSGGYTF. CDR3 DNA sequence: TGCGCCAGCAGCTTGGGATATGAGGCGCCCGAGAGCTCTGGTGGCTACACCTTC.

The chain combines TRBV30 with TRBJ2-7, with 11 bases lining up with TRBD1. The J call may be incorrect, as the DNA end agrees better with TRBJ2-5. The CDR3 extends over 14 amino acids. Germline V gene lookup returns CDR1 GTSNPN and CDR2 SVGIG (reference sequence). The CDR3 nucleotides read TGTGCCTGGAGTACTGGGACAGGGGGGGAGACCCAGTACTTC. It yields the protein CAWSTGTGGETQYF.

With respect to this clone: The germline gene is not matched at one end of the junction; a read error may be the cause. The V gene is TRBV7-9, the J gene TRBJ2-1; no firm D call. The germline gives CDR1 SEHNR, CDR2 FQNEAQ (reference sequence). The CDR3 sequence is 17 residues long. CDR3 loop: CSSSYLRRYSSYNEQFF. DNA of the CDR3: TGTTCCAGCAGCTATCTCCGCCGGTACAGCTCCTACAATGAGCAGTTCTTC.

This clone was counted only a few times. The V and J genes are TRBV6-1 and TRBJ1-1; maybe TRBD1 (5 bases). This CDR3 region has 13 residues. Germline lookup yields CDR1 MNHNS and CDR2 SASEGT. Trimming left V 8 bases short and J 1 base short, with 11 bases between. CDR3 DNA: TGTGCCAGCCGGGGGGAACGGAACACTGAAGCTTTCTTT. It encodes CASRGERNTEAFF.

J is TRBJ2-7 and V is TRBV19; 14 positions agree with TRBD2. The CDR3 is 17 residues long. Germline CDR1 is LNHDA and CDR2 is SQIVND (reference sequence). Trimming removed 6 bases from V and 3 bases from J; junction bases left unmatched: 10. For the CDR3, the DNA is TGTGCCAGTAGCACTCACGGACTAGCGGGAGGATTCTACGAGCAGTACTTC. It codes for CASSTHGLAGGFYEQYF.

The V call is TRBV2, the J call TRBJ2-3; TRBD2 matches 10 bases. The V gene's germline CDR1 is SNHLY and CDR2 FYNNEI. Unmatched junction bases numbered 15, after V lost 6 bases and J lost 6 bases. The CDR3 length is 17 residues. The CDR3 DNA is TGTGCCAGCAGGTTCTACGGGGGACTAGCGACCTGGGATACGCAGTATTTT. Protein: CASRFYGGLATWDTQYF. Filled out from reference TRBV2 and TRBJ2-3, the complete variable domain reads EPEVTQTPSHQVTQMGQEVILRCVPISNHLYFYWYRQILGQKVEFLVSFYNNEISEKSEIFDDQFSVERPDGSNFTLKIRSTKLEDSAMYFCASRFYGGLATWDTQYFGPGTRLTVL.

This clone appeared a few times. The chain recombines TRBV5-1 with TRBJ2-1; 7 nucleotides agree with TRBD2. J lost 4 bases, V lost 0 bases, and 7 bases had no gene match. The CDR3 sequence is 16 residues long. The germline gives CDR1 SGHRS, CDR2 YFSETQ. For the CDR3, the DNA is TGCGCCAGCAGCTTGGCGGGAGGTCGGGAATACAATGAGCAGTTCTTC. Translating it yields CASSLAGGREYNEQFF. The full variable domain, its missing parts supplied by reference TRBV5-1 and TRBJ2-1, is KAGVTQTPRYLIKTRGQQVTLSCSPISGHRSVSWYQQTPGQGLQFLFEYFSETQRNKGNFPGRFSGRQFSNSRSEMNVSTLELGDSALYLCASSLAGGREYNEQFFGPGTRLTVL.

The V call is TRBV5-4, the J call TRBJ2-2, with TRBD2 identical over 7 bases. The CDR3 spans 17 residues. The V gene end was trimmed by 4 bases and the J gene end by 1 base; junction bases not matched to a gene: 10. Germline-derived CDR1 and CDR2 are SGHNT and YYREEE (reference sequence). The CDR3 DNA is TGTGCCAGCAGCGCCGCCCTTCGCGGGGGGAACACCGGGGAGCTGTTTTTT. This codes for CASSAALRGGNTGELFF.

The V call is TRBV5-1, the J call TRBJ2-1, with 10 bases matching TRBD2. V lost 4 bases and J lost 3; bases outside the gene matches: 4. In germline, CDR1 is SGHRS, CDR2 YFSETQ. This CDR3 spans 15 amino acids. CDR3: CASSPTSGLYNEQFF. The CDR3 bases are TGCGCCAGCAGCCCGACTAGCGGGCTCTACAATGAGCAGTTCTTC.

J is TRBJ2-5 and V is TRBV7-3; 9 bases align to TRBD2. With V trimmed by 5 bases and J by 0 bases, 7 bases remained unmatched. The V gene's germline CDR1 is SGHTA and CDR2 FQGTGA. The CDR3 contains 16 residues. The CDR3 sequence is CASSPGLARYQETQYF. The CDR3, as DNA: TGTGCCAGCAGCCCAGGACTAGCGAGATACCAAGAGACCCAGTACTTC.

A few counts support this clone. The chain recombines TRBV7-9 with TRBJ1-2; possibly TRBD1 for D (5 bases). V was cut by 5 bases and J by 7 bases, with 11 bases left in between. The CDR3 sequence is 12 residues long. Germline V gene sequence: CDR1 SEHNR, CDR2 FQNEAQ (reference sequence). CDR3 nucleotide sequence: TGTGCCAGCAGCGGTGACAGCTCTGGCTACACCTTC. This gives the protein CASSGDSSGYTF.

The rearrangement links TRBV11-3 to TRBJ1-1, with a tentative D call TRBD1 (6 bases). The CDR3 is made up of 16 amino acids. The V and J ends lost 1 base and 0 bases respectively, with 12 bases between them. In germline, CDR1 is SGHNT, CDR2 YENEEA. The CDR3 spells CASSLGVGGLNTEAFF. CDR3 DNA: TGTGCCAGCAGCTTAGGTGTCGGGGGGCTGAACACTGAAGCTTTCTTT.

V and J are TRBV4-1 and TRBJ2-7; possibly TRBD1 for D (6 bases). CDR3 length: 15 amino acids. V gave up 2 bases and J gave up 2 bases, with 13 bases separating them. Germline V gene sequence: CDR1 MGHRA, CDR2 YSYEKL. The CDR3 is CASSQSITGTYEQYF. In DNA, the CDR3 is TGCGCCAGCAGCCAATCTATTACAGGGACCTACGAGCAGTACTTC.

This clone was recorded only once. V and J are TRBV30 and TRBJ2-1; D remains unclear. This CDR3 has 11 amino acids. The germline V gene has CDR1 GTSNPN and CDR2 SVGIG (reference sequence). Between the trimmed V and J ends, which lost 5 bases and 10 bases, there was a span of 12 bases. The CDR3 loop is CAWERLGEQFF. The DNA of the CDR3 is TGTGCCTGGGAGCGATTAGGCGAGCAGTTCTTC.

The CDR3 region has the DNA TGTGCCAGCAGTGCAAATAGCGGACTAAGCTCCTACAATGAGCAGTTCTTC. Residues: CASSANSGLSSYNEQFF. V gene TRBV2 combines with J gene TRBJ2-1; a weak D match, TRBD2 (6 bases). CDR3 length: 17 amino acids. Per germline, CDR1 SNHLY and CDR2 FYNNEI. With 4 bases removed from V and 0 bases from J, the gap between germline ends came to 16 bases. Supplemented by reference TRBV2 and TRBJ2-1, the full variable domain reads EPEVTQTPSHQVTQMGQEVILRCVPISNHLYFYWYRQILGQKVEFLVSFYNNEISEKSEIFDDQFSVERPDGSNFTLKIRSTKLEDSAMYFCASSANSGLSSYNEQFFGPGTRLTVL.

The chain uses TRBV18 and TRBJ2-7; D is possibly TRBD2 (6 bases). This CDR3 has 20 residues. V lost 2 bases and J lost 3, with 29 bases in between. Germline V gene lookup returns CDR1 KGHSH and CDR2 LQKENI. The CDR3 region is CASSPGHTGTSHPFIYEQYF. Here the CDR3 DNA reads TGTGCCAGCTCACCAGGTCATACCGGGACTTCCCACCCCTTTATCTACGAGCAGTACTTC.

The chain has TRBV5-6 and TRBJ2-3, with 11 bases aligning to TRBD2. In germline, CDR1 is SGHDT, CDR2 YYEEEE. Germline trimming cut 1 base from V and 6 bases from J; bases unmatched to any gene: 4. The CDR3 spans 15 residues. CDR3 in amino acids: CASSLRASGGDTQYF. The CDR3 nucleotides are TGTGCCAGCAGCTTGCGGGCTAGCGGGGGGGATACGCAGTATTTT. Based on the CDR3 plus reference TRBV5-6 and TRBJ2-3, the full variable domain is DAGVTQSPTHLIKTRGQQVTLRCSPKSGHDTVSWYQQALGQGPQFIFQYYEEEERQRGNFPDRFSGHQFPNYSSELNVNALLLGDSALYLCASSLRASGGDTQYFGPGTRLTVL.

CDR3 residues: CASSLRDFYNEQFF. In DNA, the CDR3 is TGTGCCAGCAGCTTAAGGGACTTCTACAATGAGCAGTTCTTC. The chain uses TRBV11-2 and TRBJ2-1; a possible D gene is TRBD2 (6 bases). V lost 2 bases to trimming and J lost 3 bases, with 8 bases between them. Germline assignment: CDR1 SGHAT and CDR2 FQNNGV. The CDR3 is made up of 14 amino acids.

This clone appeared a single time. A junction end diverges from the germline sequence, so it may reflect a read error. The chain joins TRBV2 to TRBJ2-7, with TRBD2 matching 7 bases. This CDR3 region has 18 residues. Germline CDR1 and CDR2: SNHLY and FYNNEI. The CDR3 DNA sequence: TGTGCCATCAGTGTGAATTGGTCCAGCGGGACGTCAACCTACGAGCAGTACTTC. Translating gives CAISVNWSSGTSTYEQYF. Filled out from reference TRBV2 and TRBJ2-7, the complete variable domain reads EPEVTQTPSHQVTQMGQEVILRCVPISNHLYFYWYRQILGQKVEFLVSFYNNEISEKSEIFDDQFSVERPDGSNFTLKIRSTKLEDSAMYFCAISVNWSSGTSTYEQYFGPGTRLTVT.

This chain links TRBV5-1 with TRBJ2-1; 9 bases are shared with TRBD2. The germline CDR1 and CDR2 sequences are SGHRS and YFSETQ. J lost 5 bases, V lost 1 base, and 4 bases had no gene match. The CDR3 has 15 amino acids. The CDR3 coding sequence is TGCGCCAGCAGCTTGTTTAGCGGGGGCCACAATGAGCAGTTCTTC. It encodes CASSLFSGGHNEQFF.